This entry concerns a single T cell receptor beta chain. Its target is unknown. Assay used: immunoSEQ multiplex PCR; TCRdb lists only in-frame clones, some missing. The sample holds about 2.3 million clones, approximately 93% seen once. This sample is part of a study of shared clonotypes between healthy human individuals. The study drew its donors from healthy HIV-negative adults without recent acute infections or vaccinations. Germline loops: CDR1 SGHTA, CDR2 FQGNSA. The CDR3 has 14 residues. Trimming removed 1 base from V and 0 bases from J, with 7 bases in between. Findings and limits, study-wide: Only blood underwent sampling, and tissue repertoires likely differ. The study found about 5% of naive CD4 clonotypes shared across four donors.

The receptor was isolated from a man aged 18 to 30 in good health. Some clones in this sample may be carry-over from other donors' samples. V usage is TRBV7-2 and J usage is TRBJ2-7; D uncertain. Sequenced input: naive CD4+ T cells from PBMCs. Described subset: CD45RA+ positively selected. CDR3 nucleotides: TGTGCCAGCAGCTTAGGTGAACGCTCCTACGAGCAGTACTTC. Translating gives CASSLGERSYEQYF. Based on the CDR3 plus reference TRBV7-2 and TRBJ2-7, the full variable domain is GAGVSQSPSNKVTEKGKDVELRCDPISGHTALYWYRQSLGQGLEFLIYFQGNSAPDKSGLPSDRFSAERTGGSVSTLTIQRTQQEDSAVYLCASSLGERSYEQYFGPGTRLTVT.